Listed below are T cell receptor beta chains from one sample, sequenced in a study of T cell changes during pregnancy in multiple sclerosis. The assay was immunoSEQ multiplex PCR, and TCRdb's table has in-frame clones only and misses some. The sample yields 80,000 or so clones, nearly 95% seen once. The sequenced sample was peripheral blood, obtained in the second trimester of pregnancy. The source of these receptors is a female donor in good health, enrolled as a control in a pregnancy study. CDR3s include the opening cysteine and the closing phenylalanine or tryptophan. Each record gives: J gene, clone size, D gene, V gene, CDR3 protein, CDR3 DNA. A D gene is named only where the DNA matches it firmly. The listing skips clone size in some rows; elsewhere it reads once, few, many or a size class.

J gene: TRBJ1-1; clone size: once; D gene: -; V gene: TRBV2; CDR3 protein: CASSSRTDGNTEAFF; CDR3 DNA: TGTGCCAGCAGCTCCAGGACAGACGGGAACACTGAAGCTTTCTTT
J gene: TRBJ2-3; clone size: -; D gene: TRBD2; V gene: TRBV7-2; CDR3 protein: CASSSTSGSADTQYF; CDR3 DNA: TGTGCCAGCAGCTCGACTAGCGGGAGCGCAGATACGCAGTATTTT
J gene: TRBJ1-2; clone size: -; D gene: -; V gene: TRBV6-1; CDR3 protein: CASSERYWYGYTF; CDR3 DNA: TGTGCCAGCAGTGAGAGGTACTGGTATGGCTACACCTTC
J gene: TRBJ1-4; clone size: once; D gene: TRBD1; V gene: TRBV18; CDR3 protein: CASSPFPGQGLSLKEKLFF; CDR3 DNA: TGTGCCAGCTCACCGTTCCCGGGACAGGGCCTCTCCTTGAAAGAAAAACTGTTTTTT
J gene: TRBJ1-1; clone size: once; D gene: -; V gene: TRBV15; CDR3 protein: CATSAGGLLNTEAFF; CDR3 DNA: TGTGCCACCAGCGCCGGCGGGCTTTTGAACACTGAAGCTTTCTTT
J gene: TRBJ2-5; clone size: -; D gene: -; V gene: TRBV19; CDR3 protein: CASSINQGQETQYF; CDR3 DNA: TGTGCCAGTAGTATTAATCAGGGCCAAGAGACCCAGTACTTC
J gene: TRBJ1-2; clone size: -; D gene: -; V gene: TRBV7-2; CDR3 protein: CASSLGIGSYGYTF; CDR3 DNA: TGTGCCAGCAGCTTAGGGATCGGGAGCTATGGCTACACCTTC
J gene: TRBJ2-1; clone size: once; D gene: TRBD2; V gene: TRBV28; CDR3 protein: CASSLLSGSQNEQFF; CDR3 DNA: TGTGCCAGCAGTTTACTTAGCGGGAGTCAGAATGAGCAGTTCTTC
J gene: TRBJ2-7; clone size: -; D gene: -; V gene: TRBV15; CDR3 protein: CATSRGDSGSYEQYF; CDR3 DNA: TGTGCCACCAGCAGAGGGGATAGCGGCTCCTACGAGCAGTACTTC
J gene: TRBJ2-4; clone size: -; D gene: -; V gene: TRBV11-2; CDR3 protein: CASSPLWGHKNIQYF; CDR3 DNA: TGTGCCAGCAGCCCTCTGTGGGGCCACAAAAACATTCAGTACTTC
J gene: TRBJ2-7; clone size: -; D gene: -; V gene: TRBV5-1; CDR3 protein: CASSLTPEAVPRHEQYF; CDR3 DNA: TGCGCCAGCAGCCTAACCCCCGAGGCGGTCCCGCGGCACGAGCAGTACTTC
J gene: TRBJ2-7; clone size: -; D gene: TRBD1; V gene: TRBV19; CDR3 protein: CASSRKGQDYEQYF; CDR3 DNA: TGTGCCAGTAGCCGGAAGGGACAGGACTACGAGCAGTACTTC
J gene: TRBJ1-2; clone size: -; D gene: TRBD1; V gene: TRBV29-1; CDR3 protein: CSVEDRVDDGYTF; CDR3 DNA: TGCAGCGTTGAGGACAGGGTTGACGATGGCTACACCTTC
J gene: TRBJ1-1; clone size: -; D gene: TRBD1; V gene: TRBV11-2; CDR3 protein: CASRRNRGGEAFF; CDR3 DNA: TGTGCCAGCAGACGCAACAGGGGTGGTGAAGCTTTCTTT
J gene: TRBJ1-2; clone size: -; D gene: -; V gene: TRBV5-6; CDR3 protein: CASSLALYYGYTF; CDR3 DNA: TGTGCCAGCAGCTTGGCCCTATACTATGGCTACACCTTC
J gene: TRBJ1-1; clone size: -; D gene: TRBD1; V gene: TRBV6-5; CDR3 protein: CASSFIRDRGIEAFF; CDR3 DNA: TGTGCCAGCAGTTTTATCCGTGACAGGGGAATTGAGGCTTTCTTT
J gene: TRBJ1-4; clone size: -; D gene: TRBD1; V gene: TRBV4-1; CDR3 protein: CASSPITGVAEKLFF; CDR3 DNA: TGCGCCAGCAGCCCTATTACAGGGGTAGCAGAAAAACTGTTTTTT
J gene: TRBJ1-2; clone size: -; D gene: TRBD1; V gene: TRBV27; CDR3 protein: CASSIGTAYGYTF; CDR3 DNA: TGTGCCAGCAGTATCGGGACAGCCTATGGCTACACCTTC
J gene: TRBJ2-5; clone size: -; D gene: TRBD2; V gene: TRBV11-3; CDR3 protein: CARRLAEQYQETQYF; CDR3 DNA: TGTGCCAGGAGACTAGCGGAACAGTACCAAGAGACCCAGTACTTC
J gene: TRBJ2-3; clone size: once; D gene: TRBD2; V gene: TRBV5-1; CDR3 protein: CASSLANKGTSGRITDTQYF; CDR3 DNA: TGCGCCAGCAGCTTGGCCAATAAAGGGACTAGCGGGAGGATCACAGATACGCAGTATTTT
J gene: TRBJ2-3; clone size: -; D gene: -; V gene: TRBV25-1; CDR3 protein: CASSDRGDTDTQYF; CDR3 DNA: TGTGCCAGCAGTGACAGGGGTGACACAGATACGCAGTATTTT
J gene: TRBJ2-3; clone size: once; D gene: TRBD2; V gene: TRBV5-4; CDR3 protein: CASSRRLAGGSDTQYF; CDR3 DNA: TGTGCCAGCAGTCGCCGACTAGCGGGAGGATCAGATACGCAGTATTTT
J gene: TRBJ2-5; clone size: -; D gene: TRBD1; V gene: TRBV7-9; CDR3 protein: CASSRDRGAETQYF; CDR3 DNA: TGTGCCAGCAGCAGGGACAGGGGAGCGGAGACCCAGTACTTC
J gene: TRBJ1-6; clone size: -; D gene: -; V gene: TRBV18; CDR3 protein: CASSPLPGGNSPLHF; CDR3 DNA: TGTGCCAGCTCACCACTCCCGGGGGGAAATTCACCCCTCCACTTT
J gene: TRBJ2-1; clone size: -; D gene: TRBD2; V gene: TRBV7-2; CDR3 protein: CASSLGPIQLAGEYNEQFF; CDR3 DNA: TGTGCCAGCAGCTTAGGCCCAATCCAACTAGCGGGAGAATACAATGAGCAGTTCTTC
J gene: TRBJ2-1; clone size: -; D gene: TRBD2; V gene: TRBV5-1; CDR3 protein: CASSLDGLAGEGNEQFF; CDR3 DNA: TGCGCCAGCAGCTTGGACGGACTAGCGGGAGAAGGCAATGAGCAGTTCTTC
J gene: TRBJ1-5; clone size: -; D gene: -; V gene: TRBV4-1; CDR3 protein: CASSQEGPPTNQPQHF; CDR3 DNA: TGCGCCAGCAGCCAAGAGGGGCCACCCACCAACCAGCCCCAGCATTTT
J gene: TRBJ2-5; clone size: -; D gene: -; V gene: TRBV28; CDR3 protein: CASSPGGVETQYF; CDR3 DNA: TGTGCCAGCAGCCCCGGGGGTGTGGAGACCCAGTACTTC
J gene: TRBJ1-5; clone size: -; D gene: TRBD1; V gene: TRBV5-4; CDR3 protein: CASSLADRGAKDQPQHF; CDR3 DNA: TGTGCCAGCAGCTTGGCGGACAGGGGAGCCAAGGATCAGCCCCAGCATTTT
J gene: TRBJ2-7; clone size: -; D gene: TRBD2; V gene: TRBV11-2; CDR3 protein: CASSLVPLASEQYF; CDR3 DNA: TGTGCCAGCAGCCTGGTCCCACTAGCGTCGGAGCAGTACTTC
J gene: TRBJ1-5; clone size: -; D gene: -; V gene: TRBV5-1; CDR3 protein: CASSLLGDQPQHF; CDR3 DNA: TGCGCCAGCAGCTTATTAGGGGATCAGCCCCAGCATTTT
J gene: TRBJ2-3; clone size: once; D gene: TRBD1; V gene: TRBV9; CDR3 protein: CASSDDRGVTDTQYF; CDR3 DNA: TGTGCCAGCAGCGACGACAGGGGCGTCACAGATACGCAGTATTTT
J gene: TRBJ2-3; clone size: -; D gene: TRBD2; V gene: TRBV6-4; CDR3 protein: CASSDQGEGSTDTQYF; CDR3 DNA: TGTGCCAGCAGTGACCAAGGGGAGGGGTCCACAGATACGCAGTATTTT
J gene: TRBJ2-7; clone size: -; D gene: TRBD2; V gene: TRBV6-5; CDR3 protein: CASSYIIAGPGEQYF; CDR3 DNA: TGTGCCAGCAGTTATATCATAGCGGGACCCGGCGAGCAGTACTTC
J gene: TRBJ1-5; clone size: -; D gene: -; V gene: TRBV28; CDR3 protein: CASSDSTLSNQPQHF; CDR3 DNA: TGTGCCAGTTCGGACTCCACCCTTAGCAATCAGCCCCAGCATTTT
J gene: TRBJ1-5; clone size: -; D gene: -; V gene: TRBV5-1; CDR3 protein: CASSLPRQTDQPQHF; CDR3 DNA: TGCGCCAGCAGCTTGCCCAGACAAACTGATCAGCCCCAGCATTTT
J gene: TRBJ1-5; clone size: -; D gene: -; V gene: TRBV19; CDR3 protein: CASSIDWAGAISNQPQHF; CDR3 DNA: TGTGCCAGTAGTATAGATTGGGCAGGGGCGATTAGCAATCAGCCCCAGCATTTT
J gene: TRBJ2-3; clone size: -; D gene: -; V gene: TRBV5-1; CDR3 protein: CASSAGTSTDTQYF; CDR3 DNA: TGCGCCAGCAGCGCCGGGACTAGCACAGATACGCAGTATTTT
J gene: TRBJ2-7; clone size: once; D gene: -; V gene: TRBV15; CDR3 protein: CATSYDRGAYEQYF; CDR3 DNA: TGTGCCACCAGCTATGACAGAGGCGCCTACGAGCAGTACTTC
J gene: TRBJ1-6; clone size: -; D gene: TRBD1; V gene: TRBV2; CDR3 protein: CASSPVGQGGSPLHF; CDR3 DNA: TGTGCCAGCAGTCCAGTTGGACAGGGCGGTTCACCCCTCCACTTT
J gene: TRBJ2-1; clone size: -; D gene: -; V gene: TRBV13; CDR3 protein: CASSLDSNEQFF; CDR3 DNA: TGTGCCAGCAGCTTAGATAGTAATGAGCAGTTCTTC
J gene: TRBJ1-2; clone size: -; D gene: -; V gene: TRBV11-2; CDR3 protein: CASSSQGADGYTF; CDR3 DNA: TGTGCCAGCAGTTCGCAAGGGGCAGATGGCTACACCTTC
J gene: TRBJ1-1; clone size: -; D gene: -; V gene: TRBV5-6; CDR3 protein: CASEFGGTEAFF; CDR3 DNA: TGTGCCAGCGAGTTTGGTGGCACTGAAGCTTTCTTT
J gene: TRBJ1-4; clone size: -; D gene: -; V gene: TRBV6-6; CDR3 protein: CASSYAGTTNEKLFF; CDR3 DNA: TGTGCCAGCAGTTACGCCGGGACAACTAATGAAAAACTGTTTTTT
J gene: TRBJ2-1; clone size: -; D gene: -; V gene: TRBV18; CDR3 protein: CASSRRDFGSYNEQFF; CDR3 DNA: TGTGCCAGCTCGCGCCGGGACTTCGGCTCCTACAATGAGCAGTTCTTC
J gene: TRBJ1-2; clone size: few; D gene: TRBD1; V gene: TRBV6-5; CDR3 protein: CASSTGQGGGYTF; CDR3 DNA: TGTGCCAGCAGCACGGGACAGGGGGGCGGCTACACCTTC
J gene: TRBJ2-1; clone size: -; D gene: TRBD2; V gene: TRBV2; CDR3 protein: CASSDPAGGMGSNEQFF; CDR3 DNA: TGTGCCAGCAGTGATCCAGCGGGAGGGATGGGGAGCAATGAGCAGTTCTTC
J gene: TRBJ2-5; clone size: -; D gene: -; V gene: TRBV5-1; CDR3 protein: CASRLATEETQYF; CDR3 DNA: TGCGCCAGCAGATTGGCCACAGAAGAGACCCAGTACTTC